The 22 T cell receptor beta chains below were found in one sample sequenced in a study of beta chain features in type 1 diabetes. General study points: Type 1 diabetes patients had TCRB CDR3s that were shorter (moderately but significantly so) in all four CD4+ subsets.

No antigen has been assigned to these receptors. Every isolated RNA sample was fully reverse transcribed, so sequencing captured expressed TCRB transcripts. Libraries were prepared by immunoSEQ multiplex PCR; TCRdb keeps only in-frame clonotypes and omits some of them. The table has almost 350,000 clones, approximately 10% seen once. Specimen: central memory CD4+ T cells from blood. The receptors originated from a man aged 30 to 39 with type 1 diabetes.

The chain has TRBV18 and TRBJ2-3; the D gene is possibly TRBD2 (5 bases). The germline gives CDR1 KGHSH, CDR2 LQKENI. CDR3 length equals 17 residues. The germline V and J ends were trimmed by 3 bases and 2 bases, with 18 bases remaining between them. CDR3 DNA sequence: TGTGCCAGCTCACCTATTTCAGCGGACGGGAACACAGATACGCAGTATTTT. Its translation: CASSPISADGNTDTQYF.

This sequence joins TRBV5-1 and TRBJ1-6; D remains ambiguous. Germline V lookup: CDR1 SGHRS, CDR2 YFSETQ. There are 13 residues in the CDR3. V was clipped by 0 bases and J by 8 bases, with 6 bases between them. The CDR3 region has the DNA TGCGCCAGCAGCTTGGCCGGGGATTCACCCCTCCACTTT. Its translation: CASSLAGDSPLHF.

This clone has only a few counts. This chain connects TRBV6-5 to TRBJ1-4, with TRBD1 as a possible D gene (5 bases). This CDR3 has 15 residues. Trimming took 5 bases from V and 3 from J, leaving 13 bases between them. Germline lookup yields CDR1 MNHEY and CDR2 SVGAGI. CDR3 region: CASSTRGAANEKLFF. CDR3 DNA sequence: TGTGCCAGCAGTACGAGAGGGGCAGCTAATGAAAAACTGTTTTTT.

This clone has more than one count but fewer than ten. The rearrangement uses TRBV20-1 and TRBJ2-7; D may be TRBD1 (5 bases). Germline V gene data show CDR1 as DFQATT and CDR2 as SNEGSKA (reference sequence). The CDR3 is 11 residues long. Trimming stripped 6 bases from V and 4 bases from J, with 10 bases between. The CDR3 nucleotides are TGCAGTGCCGTGACAGCTTACGAGCAGTACTTC. Its protein is CSAVTAYEQYF.

This clone was found a few times. The V call is TRBV7-6, the J call TRBJ1-1; D not certain. This CDR3 is built from 12 residues. V gave up 4 bases and J gave up 8 bases, with 11 bases separating them. Germline-derived CDR1 and CDR2 are SGHVS and FNYEAQ. As DNA, the CDR3 is TGTGCCAGCAGCTCCCAGAGATTCGAAGCTTTCTTT. It specifies CASSSQRFEAFF.

The V gene is TRBV9, the J gene TRBJ2-1, with 8 bases lining up with TRBD1. The CDR3 loop spans 16 amino acids. V dropped 3 bases and J dropped 1; count of bases not matched to a gene: 6. The germline gives CDR1 SGDLS, CDR2 YYNGEE. CDR3 sequence: CASSAPGQVSYNEQFF. CDR3 in DNA: TGTGCCAGCAGCGCCCCGGGACAGGTTTCCTACAATGAGCAGTTCTTC.

This clone came up a few times. The chain joins TRBV2 to TRBJ1-6; 8 positions agree with TRBD1. CDR1 and CDR2 (germline): SNHLY, FYNNEI. After removal of 5 bases from V and 7 bases from J, the junction contained 10 bases not matched to a gene. CDR3 length: 16 amino acids. The CDR3, as DNA: TGTGCCAGCAGTTACCAGGGGGCCGGTGGGAATTCACCCCTCCACTTT. Protein: CASSYQGAGGNSPLHF.

The sample holds a few counts of this clone. The chain is built from TRBV30 and TRBJ2-3, with 7 bases matching TRBD2. Trimming removed 3 bases from V and 5 bases from J; junction bases left unmatched: 2. Germline loops: CDR1 GTSNPN, CDR2 SVGIG (reference sequence). The CDR3 is 12 amino acids. CDR3: CAWRGGGDTQYF. The CDR3 DNA reads TGTGCCTGGAGAGGCGGGGGAGATACGCAGTATTTT. Filled out from reference TRBV30 and TRBJ2-3, the complete variable domain reads SQTIHQWPATLVQPVGSPLSLECTVEGTSNPNLYWYRQAAGRGLQLLFYSVGIGQISSEVPQNLSASRPQDRQFILSSKKLLLSDSGFYLCAWRGGGDTQYFGPGTRLTVL.

The V call is TRBV7-9, the J call TRBJ2-7; TRBD1 matches 7 bases. With V trimmed by 4 bases and J by 3 bases, 9 bases remained unmatched. This CDR3 has 15 residues. Germline CDR1 reads SEHNR; CDR2 reads FQNEAQ (reference sequence). The CDR3 nucleotides read TGTGCCAGCAGCTCCCAAGGGACAGACCACTACGAGCAGTACTTC. Amino acids: CASSSQGTDHYEQYF.

The chain employs TRBV5-4 and TRBJ1-5; D is undetermined. The V end was cut by 0 bases, the J end by 5 bases, with 3 bases between. From germline, CDR1 is SGHNT and CDR2 YYREEE (reference sequence). The CDR3 extends over 12 amino acids. CDR3 in DNA: TGTGCCAGCAGCTTGGACGATCAGCCCCAGCATTTT. It yields the protein CASSLDDQPQHF.

This clone was seen at least ten times. Other DNA sequences in this sample translate to the same CDR3. The chain has TRBV4-3 and TRBJ2-5; 9 nucleotides agree with TRBD1. Trimming at V came to 4 bases and at J to 3 bases, leaving 6 bases not matched to a gene. The CDR3 loop spans 15 amino acids. Germline CDR1 LGHNA, CDR2 YSLEER. CDR3 sequence: CASSPLGQGKETQYF. The CDR3 nucleotides are TGCGCCAGCAGCCCTCTAGGACAGGGGAAAGAGACCCAGTACTTC.

The CDR3 DNA follows: TGCAGCGTCGCCTGGGACGGTAACTATGGCTACACCTTC. It codes for CSVAWDGNYGYTF. This chain uses TRBV29-1 with TRBJ1-2; D might be TRBD1 (5 bases). Per the germline V gene, CDR1 is SQVTM and CDR2 is ANQGSEA. Trimming removed 6 bases at V and 1 base at J, with 12 bases between. This CDR3 spans 13 amino acids.

In this sample, this clone turned up many times. The rearrangement uses TRBV19 and TRBJ2-7; D is possibly TRBD1 or TRBD2 (5 bases each). Germline loops: CDR1 LNHDA, CDR2 SQIVND (reference sequence). Trimming left V 2 bases short and J 6 bases short, with 14 bases between. The CDR3 sequence is 14 residues long. CDR3 region: CASSISGPGAEQYF. The CDR3 DNA is TGTGCCAGTAGTATATCGGGACCCGGGGCCGAGCAGTACTTC.

The rearrangement links TRBV5-6 to TRBJ2-7; D may be TRBD1 (6 bases). The V and J ends lost 4 bases and 4 bases respectively, with 12 bases between them. The CDR3 is made up of 13 amino acids. CDR1 and CDR2 from the germline V gene are SGHDT and YYEEEE. The CDR3 bases are TGTGCCAGCAGCCTCCTGACAGGTTACGAGCAGTACTTC. Its translation: CASSLLTGYEQYF. The full variable domain, in which reference TRBV5-6 and TRBJ2-7 provide the parts outside the CDR3, is DAGVTQSPTHLIKTRGQQVTLRCSPKSGHDTVSWYQQALGQGPQFIFQYYEEEERQRGNFPDRFSGHQFPNYSSELNVNALLLGDSALYLCASSLLTGYEQYFGPGTRLTVT.

The chain carries TRBV29-1 and TRBJ1-2, with D perhaps matching TRBD1 (5 bases). This CDR3 spans 12 amino acids. Germline CDR1 and CDR2: SQVTM and ANQGSEA. Trimming removed 3 bases from V and 4 bases from J, with 9 bases in between. This chain's CDR3 is CSVDLQGYGYTF. CDR3 nucleotides: TGCAGCGTTGATTTGCAGGGCTATGGCTACACCTTC. Filled out from reference TRBV29-1 and TRBJ1-2, the complete variable domain reads SAVISQKPSRDICQRGTSLTIQCQVDSQVTMMFWYRQQPGQSLTLIATANQGSEATYESGFVIDKFPISRPNLTFSTLTVSNMSPEDSSIYLCSVDLQGYGYTFGSGTRLTVV.

V is TRBV28 and J is TRBJ2-7; 8 bases line up with TRBD2. The CDR3 runs to 16 residues. Germline V gives CDR1 MDHEN, CDR2 SYDVKM. V shed 4 bases, J shed 0 bases, and the junction held 8 bases outside the gene matches. CDR3 bases: TGTGCCAGCAGTTCCTTTACTAGCGGAAGCTCCTACGAGCAGTACTTC. It specifies CASSSFTSGSSYEQYF.

The chain uses TRBV5-1 and TRBJ1-1, with D hard to call. This CDR3 comprises 13 residues. The V and J ends lost 4 bases and 6 bases respectively, with 13 bases between them. Looked up from germline, CDR1 is SGHRS and CDR2 is YFSETQ. This chain's CDR3 is CASSIVLGSEAFF. CDR3 coding DNA: TGCGCCAGCAGCATAGTATTGGGCTCTGAAGCTTTCTTT.

The CDR3 loop reads CASSPLTSGVSNEQFF. The CDR3 DNA is TGTGCCAGCAGCCCCCTGACTAGCGGGGTATCGAATGAGCAGTTCTTC. V gene TRBV7-9 combines with J gene TRBJ2-1; 11 bases map to TRBD2. V gave up 5 bases and J gave up 7 bases; unmatched junction bases: 10. Germline V gene data show CDR1 as SEHNR and CDR2 as FQNEAQ (reference sequence). The CDR3 consists of 16 residues. Together with reference TRBV7-9 and TRBJ2-1, the CDR3 gives the full variable domain: DTGVSQNPRHKITKRGQNVTFRCDPISEHNRLYWYRQTLGQGPEFLTYFQNEAQLEKSRLLSDRFSAERPKGSFSTLEIQRTEQGDSAMYLCASSPLTSGVSNEQFFGPGTRLTVL.

The J gene is TRBJ2-7, the V gene TRBV9; 8 bases align to TRBD1. Germline V gene lookup returns CDR1 SGDLS and CDR2 YYNGEE. After removal of 0 bases from V and 3 bases from J, the junction contained 5 bases not matched to a gene. CDR3 length: 15 amino acids. This chain's CDR3 is CASSVVPGTGYEQYF. The DNA for the CDR3 is TGTGCCAGCAGCGTAGTTCCAGGGACAGGCTACGAGCAGTACTTC.

This clone was seen a few times. The rearrangement joins TRBV5-6 to TRBJ2-5; the D is unclear. Looked up from germline, CDR1 is SGHDT and CDR2 is YYEEEE. Deletions cut 1 base from V and 1 base from J, with 11 bases between. The CDR3 has 15 amino acids. This chain's CDR3 is CASSLSGSGQETQYF. In DNA form, the CDR3 reads TGTGCCAGCAGCTTGTCCGGAAGTGGCCAAGAGACCCAGTACTTC. Full variable domain (outside the CDR3, taken from reference TRBV5-6 and TRBJ2-5): DAGVTQSPTHLIKTRGQQVTLRCSPKSGHDTVSWYQQALGQGPQFIFQYYEEEERQRGNFPDRFSGHQFPNYSSELNVNALLLGDSALYLCASSLSGSGQETQYFGPGTRLLVL.

The chain recombines TRBV5-1 with TRBJ2-5; a weak D match, TRBD1 (6 bases). CDR1 SGHRS and CDR2 YFSETQ come from the germline V gene. Between the trimmed V and J ends, which lost 5 bases and 4 bases, there was a span of 24 bases. The CDR3 length is 17 residues. The CDR3 region has the DNA TGCGCCAGCAGTTCCAATTCAGGGGCTTCGGGCGGAGAGACCCAGTACTTC. Its translation: CASSSNSGASGGETQYF.

The genes are TRBV11-2 and TRBJ2-3; the match to TRBD2 covers 11 bases. J lost 5 bases, V lost 5 bases, and 15 bases had no gene match. The CDR3 extends over 18 amino acids. Looked up from germline, CDR1 is SGHAT and CDR2 is FQNNGV. CDR3 residues: CASSLRTSGQKTVDTQYF. The CDR3 bases are TGTGCCAGCAGCCTCCGGACTAGCGGGCAGAAAACCGTAGATACGCAGTATTTT.